This T cell receptor beta chain comes out of a study of T cells after yellow fever vaccination. General study points: Peak timing came faster in the weaker secondary response, day 5 versus 15.

Trimming shortened V by 4 bases and J by 7 bases, and 15 bases separated the two germline ends. This CDR3 has 15 residues. Per germline, CDR1 SGDLS and CDR2 YYNGEE. This clonotype was seen many times. Its antigen is unknown. TCRdb processed the 5' RACE reads anew with MiXCR; each CDR3 protein has one entry. The sample lists more than 110,000 distinct CDR3 sequences, just over 6.5% occurring once. The source was CD4+ T cells sorted from PBMCs, collected 10 days after the yellow fever booster vaccination. This chain links TRBV9 with TRBJ1-6; tentative D call: TRBD1 (6 bases). The source is a man aged 30-40 years who received the YFV17D yellow fever vaccine. The CDR3 loop is CASSLNREGNSPLHF. The CDR3 DNA sequence: TGTGCCAGCAGCCTCAACAGGGAAGGGAATTCACCCCTCCACTTT.